This passage covers 16 T cell receptor beta chains from one sample sequenced in a study of lymphopenia after photon versus proton radiotherapy (dated by TCRdb to between 2019 and 2020). Library preparation used the immunoSEQ multiplex PCR assay. The immuneACCESS repertoire file appears here via TCRdb, limited to in-frame rearrangements. These files lack a portion of the clones; in checked studies, under half of the deficit traces to unresolved V genes, and the cause of the others is not known. This sample has some 44,000 clones in its table, and about four fifths of those were observed once. The ten biggest clones cover over 20% of the sample. The sequencing here drew on peripheral blood, taken from a patient treated with proton-based radiotherapy. These receptor sequences come from an older woman with pancreatic cancer.

V and J are TRBV5-1 and TRBJ2-7; 7 positions match TRBD2. The junction had 10 bases not matched to a gene; V was cut back by 2 bases and J by 5 bases. The CDR3 is 15 amino acids. Germline loops: CDR1 SGHRS, CDR2 YFSETQ. The chain's CDR3 is CASSFRAGEGNEQYF. The CDR3 DNA is TGCGCCAGCAGCTTTCGGGCGGGAGAAGGGAACGAGCAGTACTTC.

This chain links TRBV7-2 with TRBJ1-2, with 7 bases lining up with TRBD1. Germline V CDR1 and CDR2: SGHTA, FQGNSA. V lost 5 bases and J lost 1; bases outside the gene matches: 10. The CDR3 totals 16 residues. CDR3 loop: CASSPTRRGNNYGYTF. The CDR3 DNA follows: TGTGCCAGCAGCCCGACCCGCAGGGGGAATAACTATGGCTACACCTTC.

The chain couples TRBV5-1 to TRBJ1-6; TRBD1 matches at 10 bases. The CDR3 has 14 amino acids. V trimming: 5 bases; J trimming: 8 bases; junction bases outside the gene matches: 4. The V gene's germline CDR1 is SGHRS and CDR2 YFSETQ. The DNA for the CDR3 is TGCGCCAGCAGTGCCGGGACAGGGGATTCACCCCTCCACTTT. This codes for CASSAGTGDSPLHF.

This clone was observed a handful of times. J is TRBJ1-6 and V is TRBV9, with D possibly matching TRBD1 (6 bases). The CDR3 contains 16 residues. CDR1 and CDR2 from the germline V gene are SGDLS and YYNGEE. With 0 bases removed from V and 5 bases from J, the gap between germline ends came to 12 bases. CDR3: CASSVVDRINNSPLHF. The CDR3, as DNA: TGTGCCAGCAGCGTAGTTGACAGGATCAATAATTCACCCCTCCACTTT. Filled out from reference TRBV9 and TRBJ1-6, the complete variable domain reads DSGVTQTPKHLITATGQRVTLRCSPRSGDLSVYWYQQSLDQGLQFLIQYYNGEERAKGNILERFSAQQFPDLHSELNLSSLELGDSALYFCASSVVDRINNSPLHFGNGTRLTVT.

The rearrangement uses TRBV5-1 and TRBJ1-1; unclear D gene. The V end was cut by 1 base, the J end by 1 base, with 8 bases between. This CDR3 comprises 14 residues. Germline V gives CDR1 SGHRS, CDR2 YFSETQ. DNA of the CDR3: TGCGCCAGCAGCTTGTCTACAGCGAACACTGAAGCTTTCTTT. It specifies CASSLSTANTEAFF.

This clone appeared once. This sequence joins TRBV6-6 and TRBJ1-2, with unresolved D. This CDR3 comprises 15 residues. Germline V gene lookup returns CDR1 MNHNY and CDR2 SVGAGI (reference sequence). Trimming took 3 bases from V and 5 from J, leaving 16 bases between them. The chain's CDR3 is CASSYPSGGNYGYTF. The CDR3 region has the DNA TGTGCCAGCAGTTATCCCTCCGGCGGCAATTATGGCTACACCTTC.

The rearrangement uses TRBV11-2 and TRBJ2-1; 8 bases match TRBD1. Trimming at V came to 5 bases and at J to 8 bases, leaving 11 bases not matched to a gene. Germline values: CDR1 SGHAT, CDR2 FQNNGV. The CDR3 consists of 15 residues. The DNA of the CDR3 is TGTGCCAGCAGCCACACCCAGGGGGCGCAGGATGAGCAGTTCTTC. This encodes CASSHTQGAQDEQFF.

The chain links TRBV27 to TRBJ2-7, with D maybe TRBD1 (6 bases). CDR3 size: 16 residues. V shed 8 bases and J shed 5 bases, with 25 bases lying between them. Germline CDR1 reads MNHEY; CDR2 reads SMNVEV (reference sequence). The CDR3 DNA reads TGTGCCAGCCGAAGCCAACAGGGTAGGGGAATACACGAGCAGTACTTC. Translation: CASRSQQGRGIHEQYF.

The chain combines TRBV5-1 with TRBJ2-3; either TRBD1 or TRBD2 may fit D (5 bases each). V lost 0 bases and J 5 bases, leaving 10 bases between the germline ends. The CDR3 sequence is 14 residues long. CDR1 is SGHRS, CDR2 YFSETQ, per germline. CDR3 sequence (DNA): TGCGCCAGCAGCTTGGGTGGGGGATTAGATACGCAGTATTTT. This codes for CASSLGGGLDTQYF.

The chain joins TRBV9 to TRBJ2-6; no reliable D call. V shed 4 bases and J shed 0 bases, with 8 bases lying between them. Germline V gene sequence: CDR1 SGDLS, CDR2 YYNGEE. The CDR3 is made up of 15 amino acids. The DNA of the CDR3 is TGTGCCAGCAGCCCGCGGATCTCTGGGGCCAACGTCCTGACTTTC. Translated: CASSPRISGANVLTF.

This chain connects TRBV6-6 to TRBJ1-1; the D gene is possibly TRBD1 (5 bases). The CDR3 sequence is 11 residues long. Trimming took 8 bases from V and 4 from J, leaving 8 bases between them. The germline V gene has CDR1 MNHNY and CDR2 SVGAGI (reference sequence). CDR3 DNA: TGTGCCAGCGGAGGGGCCACTGAAGCTTTCTTT. Amino acids: CASGGATEAFF.

The chain joins TRBV4-3 to TRBJ1-2; D unclear. The germline V gene encodes CDR1 LGHNA and CDR2 YSLEER. There are 14 residues in the CDR3. Trimming took off 0 bases at V and 4 bases at J, with 9 bases between the two ends. CDR3: CASSQDLAAYGYTF. The CDR3, as DNA: TGCGCCAGCAGCCAAGATCTGGCAGCCTATGGCTACACCTTC.

This clone was found once. The chain combines TRBV28 with TRBJ2-1; TRBD2 might be the D (6 bases). From germline, CDR1 is MDHEN and CDR2 SYDVKM. Trimming pared 5 bases from V and 8 bases from J, leaving 19 bases between. This CDR3 has 15 amino acids. The CDR3: CASSPHSGSNDEQFF. CDR3 in DNA: TGTGCCAGCAGTCCCCACAGCGGGTCAAACGATGAGCAGTTCTTC.

V is TRBV28 and J is TRBJ2-2, with TRBD2 identical over 9 bases. Germline-derived CDR1 and CDR2 are MDHEN and SYDVKM. Trimming took 5 bases from V and 3 from J; bases not matched to a gene: 13. The CDR3 length is 18 residues. CDR3 loop: CASSRRGSGRRYTGELFF. CDR3 nucleotide sequence: TGTGCCAGCAGTCGAAGAGGTAGCGGGAGACGGTACACCGGGGAGCTGTTTTTT.

This chain connects TRBV10-3 to TRBJ2-3; 12 bases fit TRBD2. The CDR3 has 18 amino acids. Germline CDR1 reads ENHRY; CDR2 reads SYGVKD. The ends lost 2 bases at V and 5 bases at J; junction bases unmatched: 11. The CDR3 is CAISEGSGTSGLGDTQYF. CDR3 coding DNA: TGTGCCATCAGTGAGGGCTCCGGGACTAGCGGGTTAGGAGATACGCAGTATTTT.

J is TRBJ1-2 and V is TRBV7-9; D is uncertain. CDR1 and CDR2 from the germline V gene are SEHNR and FQNEAQ (reference sequence). CDR3 length equals 16 residues. V was shortened by 5 bases and J by 3 bases, with 19 bases between the two germline ends. The CDR3 DNA reads as TGTGCCAGCAGCACACTAGTGATCTTAAGGGACTATGGCTACACCTTC. This gives the protein CASSTLVILRDYGYTF.